The clone carrying this T cell receptor beta chain has a count of ten or more. The sample is drawn from a study of T-cell reconstitution after alpha-beta-depleted transplantation in children. Preparing the TCRbeta library involved the use of unique molecular identifiers. TCRdb independently ran MiXCR on the PCR reads; one entry per CDR3 protein. Found here are around 500,000 distinct CDR3 sequences, around 12% of them singletons; the top ten hold around 5.6%. V shed 0 bases and J 2 bases; nucleotides not matched to a gene: 0. Per germline, CDR1 SGDLS and CDR2 YYNGEE. This CDR3 has 14 residues. The sample was PBMCs from the stem cell graft donor, taken from the stem cell graft. This TCR came from a human donor who donated a stem cell graft to a child with combined immunodeficiency. The rearrangement links TRBV9 to TRBJ2-7; 9 bases map to TRBD1. CDR3 DNA sequence: TGTGCCAGCAGCGTAGGGGACAGGGCCTACGAGCAGTACTTC. Translated: CASSVGDRAYEQYF.